Sequencing of this T cell receptor beta chain was carried out in a study of blood T cell repertoires in COVID-19. Study-wide context: Nucleic acid was either cDNA or gDNA, and it came from T cells, B-cell-depleted T cells, or PBMCs.

The CDR3 consists of 14 residues. Germline CDR1 and CDR2: SEHNR and FQNEAQ (reference sequence). The trim removed 5 bases at V and 5 bases at J, leaving 5 bases unmatched. Clones were read by immunoSEQ multiplex PCR, and TCRdb kept only the in-frame ones, dropping some. The repertoire includes some 360,000 clones, approximately 89% of them detected once, and around 4% sits in the top ten. The J gene is TRBJ1-2, the V gene TRBV7-9; TRBD1 matches 10 bases. This sequence was found in an older woman with COVID-19, enrolled during active disease. The sequencing input was peripheral blood. Written as DNA, the CDR3 is TGTGCCAGCAGCCCAGGGACAGGGGAGTATGGCTACACCTTC. Residues: CASSPGTGEYGYTF. Complete variable domain (other parts from reference TRBV7-9 and TRBJ1-2): DTGVSQNPRHKITKRGQNVTFRCDPISEHNRLYWYRQTLGQGPEFLTYFQNEAQLEKSRLLSDRFSAERPKGSFSTLEIQRTEQGDSAMYLCASSPGTGEYGYTFGSGTRLTVV.